This TCR beta chain was identified in a study of blood T cell repertoires in COVID-19. Study as a whole: From the United States, Italy and Spain came samples of acute and convalescent COVID-19. Sample material is recorded as cDNA or gDNA derived from T cells, B-cell-depleted T cells, or PBMCs.

In the authors' methods: Scientists estimated how many nucleated cells there were by amplifying reference gene primers. Libraries were prepared by immunoSEQ multiplex PCR; TCRdb keeps only in-frame clonotypes and omits some of them. V and J calls and clone size are as listed in that table; D and trimming were resolved from the DNA. Of about 120,000 clones in the sample, 75% to 95% were seen once. Trimming shortened V by 1 base and J by 7 bases, and 16 bases separated the two germline ends. CDR1 and CDR2 (germline): KGHDR, SFDVKD. The CDR3 sequence is 16 residues long. The sample comprised peripheral blood. The J gene is TRBJ2-1, the V gene TRBV24-1; TRBD2 is a possible D gene (5 bases). The receptor comes from a human donor with active COVID-19. The donor label of this sample is uncertain. CDR3 amino acids: CATSDLEQPSGNEQFF. The CDR3 DNA sequence: TGTGCCACCAGTGATTTAGAACAGCCTTCGGGGAATGAGCAGTTCTTC.